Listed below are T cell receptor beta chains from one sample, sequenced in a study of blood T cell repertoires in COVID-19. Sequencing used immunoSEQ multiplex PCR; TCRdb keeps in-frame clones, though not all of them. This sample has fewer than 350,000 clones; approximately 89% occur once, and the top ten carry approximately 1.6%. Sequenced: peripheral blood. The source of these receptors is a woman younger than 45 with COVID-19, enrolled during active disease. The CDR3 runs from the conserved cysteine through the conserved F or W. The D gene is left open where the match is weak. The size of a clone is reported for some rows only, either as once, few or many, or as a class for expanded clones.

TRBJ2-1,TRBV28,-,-,TGTGCCAGCAGTTTTACCCTCTTCGGGGGGCACAATGAGCAGTTCTTC,CASSFTLFGGHNEQFF
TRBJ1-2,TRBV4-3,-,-,TGCGCCAGCAGCCCTGCACGGGGGAGCTATGGCTACACCTTC,CASSPARGSYGYTF
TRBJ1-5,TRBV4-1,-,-,TGCGCCAGCAGCCTTATTCCGAATCGAGGCAATCAGCCCCAGCATTTT,CASSLIPNRGNQPQHF
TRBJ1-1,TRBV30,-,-,TGTGCCTGGAGTGTACGTCCCGGGGGAGGGAACACTGAAGCTTTCTTT,CAWSVRPGGGNTEAFF
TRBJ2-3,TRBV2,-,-,TGTGCCAGCAGAAAAACCGGGAGAACGGCATCAGATACGCAGTATTTT,CASRKTGRTASDTQYF
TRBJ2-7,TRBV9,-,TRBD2,TGTGCCAGCAGCGTAGGGGGCGGGGGAGTCTACGAGCAGTACTTC,CASSVGGGGVYEQYF
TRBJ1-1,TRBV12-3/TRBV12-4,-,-,TGTGCCAGCAGCAAACCCGGAGACACTGAAGCTTTCTTT,CASSKPGDTEAFF
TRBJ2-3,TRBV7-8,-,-,TGTGCCAGCAGCTCTCAGGGGATCACAGATACGCAGTATTTT,CASSSQGITDTQYF
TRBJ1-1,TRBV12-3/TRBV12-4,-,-,TGTGCCAGCAGGCTCGGCACTGAAGCTTTCTTT,CASRLGTEAFF
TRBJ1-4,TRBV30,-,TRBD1,TGTGCCTGGAGCGGCCCTCTGACAGGGGGCTACGAAAAACTGTTTTTT,CAWSGPLTGGYEKLFF
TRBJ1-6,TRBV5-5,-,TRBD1,TGTGCCAGCAGCTTTCAGGGGGTTGGCTCACCCCTCCACTTT,CASSFQGVGSPLHF
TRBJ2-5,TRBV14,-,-,TGTGCCAGCAGCCGAGGACAGCTCCAAGAGACCCAGTACTTC,CASSRGQLQETQYF
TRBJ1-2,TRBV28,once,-,TGTGCCACCATCTCAGGACCGACTAGAGTTAATGGCTACACCTTC,CATISGPTRVNGYTF
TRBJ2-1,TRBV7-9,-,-,TGTGCCAGCAGCTTAATTTCTTTGAGCGAGCAGTTCTTC,CASSLISLSEQFF
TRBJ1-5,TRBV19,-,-,TGTGCCAGTAGTATACCCCTCGACAGGACTGCCAATCAGCCCCAGCATTTT,CASSIPLDRTANQPQHF
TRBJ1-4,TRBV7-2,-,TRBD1,TGTGCCAGCAGCTTAGGACAGGGGGCTTGGGAAAAACTGTTTTTT,CASSLGQGAWEKLFF
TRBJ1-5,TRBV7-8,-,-,TGTGCCAGCAGTTCAGGGTTTCAGCCCCAGCATTTT,CASSSGFQPQHF
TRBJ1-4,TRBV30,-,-,TGTGCCTGGAGAGCGGGGCGGAGGAATGAAAAACTGTTTTTT,CAWRAGRRNEKLFF
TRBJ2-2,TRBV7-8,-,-,TGTGCCAGCAGCTTAAACAGCCCCACCGGGGAGCTGTTTTTT,CASSLNSPTGELFF
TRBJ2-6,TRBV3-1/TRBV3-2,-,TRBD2,TGTGCCAGCAGCCAAGCGACGGCTAGCGGGGGGCAAGCGCGGGGCGGGGCCAACGTCCTGACTTTC,CASSQATASGGQARGGANVLTF
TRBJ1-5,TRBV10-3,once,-,TGTGCCATCAGTGAGACGGCAGGGAATCAGCCCCAGCATTTT,CAISETAGNQPQHF
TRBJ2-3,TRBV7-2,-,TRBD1,TGTGCCAGCAGCCCATGGACAGGGGGCAACCGCGCGCAGTATTTT,CASSPWTGGNRAQYF
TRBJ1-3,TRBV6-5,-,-,TGTGCCAGCAGTCAATCACAGGGATGGACCATATATTTT,CASSQSQGWTIYF
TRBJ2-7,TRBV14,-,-,TGTGCCAGCAGCCAAGGGGCCGTGATGACGGAATCCTACGAGCAGTACTTC,CASSQGAVMTESYEQYF
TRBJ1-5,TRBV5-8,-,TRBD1,TGTGCCAGCAGCTCAGACAGGGTCTCTCAGCCCCAGCATTTT,CASSSDRVSQPQHF
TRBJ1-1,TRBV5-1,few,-,TGCGCCAGCAGCTCGGACAGATCAGAAGCTTTCTTT,CASSSDRSEAFF
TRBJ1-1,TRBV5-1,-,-,TGCGCCAGCAGCGCCCAGGGGATCGGCACTGAAGCTTTCTTT,CASSAQGIGTEAFF
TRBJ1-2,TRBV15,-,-,TGTGCCACCAGCAGACGGGACACCGTCAGCGGTAACTATGGCTACACCTTC,CATSRRDTVSGNYGYTF
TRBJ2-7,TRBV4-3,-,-,TGCGCCAGCAGCCAATGGACAGACTACGAGCAGTACTTC,CASSQWTDYEQYF
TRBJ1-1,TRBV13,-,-,TGTGCCAGCAGCCCACCAACCGGACAGAACACTGAAGCTTTCTTT,CASSPPTGQNTEAFF
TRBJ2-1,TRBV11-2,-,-,TGTGCCAGCAGCCCCCTCCGGGGCTCCTACAATGAGCAGTTCTTC,CASSPLRGSYNEQFF
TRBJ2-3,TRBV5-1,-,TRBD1,TGCGCCAGCAGCTTGAGCGACAGGGCGTCAGATACGCAGTATTTT,CASSLSDRASDTQYF